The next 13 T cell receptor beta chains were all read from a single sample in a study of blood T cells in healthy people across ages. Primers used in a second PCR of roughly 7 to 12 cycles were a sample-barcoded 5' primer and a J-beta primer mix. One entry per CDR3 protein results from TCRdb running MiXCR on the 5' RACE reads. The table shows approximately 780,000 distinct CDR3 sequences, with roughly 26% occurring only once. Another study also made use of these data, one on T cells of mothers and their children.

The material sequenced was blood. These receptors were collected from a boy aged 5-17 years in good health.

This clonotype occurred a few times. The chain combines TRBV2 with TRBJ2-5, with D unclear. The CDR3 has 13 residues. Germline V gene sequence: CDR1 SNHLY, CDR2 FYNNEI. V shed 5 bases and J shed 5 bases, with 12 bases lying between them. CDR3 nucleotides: TGTGCCAGCAGTCCAGGCCCCCACGAGACCCAGTACTTC. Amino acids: CASSPGPHETQYF.

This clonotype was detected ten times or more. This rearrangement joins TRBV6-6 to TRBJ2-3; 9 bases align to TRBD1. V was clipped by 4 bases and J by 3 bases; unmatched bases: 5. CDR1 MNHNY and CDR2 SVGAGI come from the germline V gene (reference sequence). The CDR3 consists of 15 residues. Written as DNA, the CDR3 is TGTGCCAGCAGTTCCGGGACAGGGAGGACAGATACGCAGTATTTT. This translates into CASSSGTGRTDTQYF.

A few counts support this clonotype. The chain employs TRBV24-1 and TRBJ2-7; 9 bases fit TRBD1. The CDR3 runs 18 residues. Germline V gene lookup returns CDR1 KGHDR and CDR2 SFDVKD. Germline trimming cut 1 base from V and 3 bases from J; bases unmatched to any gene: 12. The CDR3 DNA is TGTGCCACCAGTGATTTCGGGACAGGGTCCAGGGCAATCTACGAGCAGTACTTC. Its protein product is CATSDFGTGSRAIYEQYF.

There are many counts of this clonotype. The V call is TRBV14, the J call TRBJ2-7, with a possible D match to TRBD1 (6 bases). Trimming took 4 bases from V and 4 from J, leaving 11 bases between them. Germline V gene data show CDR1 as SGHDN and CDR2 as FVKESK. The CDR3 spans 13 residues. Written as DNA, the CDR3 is TGTGCCAGCAGCCTCCCCCAGGGGTACGAGCAGTACTTC. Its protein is CASSLPQGYEQYF.

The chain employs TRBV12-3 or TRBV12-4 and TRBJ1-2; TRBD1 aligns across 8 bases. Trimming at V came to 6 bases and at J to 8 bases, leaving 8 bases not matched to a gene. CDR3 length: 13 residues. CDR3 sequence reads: CASSKGTGPGYTF. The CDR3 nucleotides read TGTGCCAGCAGCAAGGGGACAGGACCCGGCTACACCTTC.

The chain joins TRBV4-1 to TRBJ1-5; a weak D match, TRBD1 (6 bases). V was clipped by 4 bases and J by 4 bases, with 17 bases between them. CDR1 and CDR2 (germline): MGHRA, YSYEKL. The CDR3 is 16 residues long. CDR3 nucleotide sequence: TGCGCCAGCAGCCCCACCTACAGGGTTGGGAATCAGCCCCAGCATTTT. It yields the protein CASSPTYRVGNQPQHF.

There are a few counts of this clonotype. CDR3 coding DNA: TGTGCCAGTCGGCCCGGGGGGGCGACCCTAAACATTCAGTACTTC. Translated: CASRPGGATLNIQYF. This sequence joins TRBV19 and TRBJ2-4, with 8 bases fitting TRBD2. Germline assignment: CDR1 LNHDA and CDR2 SQIVND (reference sequence). V lost 8 bases and J lost 6; bases outside the gene matches: 12. The CDR3 has 15 residues.

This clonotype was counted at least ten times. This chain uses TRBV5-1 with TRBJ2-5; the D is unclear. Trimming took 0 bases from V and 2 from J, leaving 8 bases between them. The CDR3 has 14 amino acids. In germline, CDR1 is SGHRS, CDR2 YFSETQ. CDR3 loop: CASSLGAAQETQYF. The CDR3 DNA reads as TGCGCCAGCAGCTTGGGGGCAGCACAAGAGACCCAGTACTTC.

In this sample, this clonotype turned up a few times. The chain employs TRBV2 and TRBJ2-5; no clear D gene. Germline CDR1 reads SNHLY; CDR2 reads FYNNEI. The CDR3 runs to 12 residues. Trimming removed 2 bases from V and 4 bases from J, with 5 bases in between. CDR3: CASSELRETQYF. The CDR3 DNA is TGTGCCAGCAGTGAACTTAGAGAGACCCAGTACTTC.

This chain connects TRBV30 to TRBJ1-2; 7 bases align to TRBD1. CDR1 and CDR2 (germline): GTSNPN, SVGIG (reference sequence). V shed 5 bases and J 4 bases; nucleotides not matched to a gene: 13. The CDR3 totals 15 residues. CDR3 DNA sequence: TGTGCCTGGGTTGGGGCACAGGGGAGAGGCTATGGCTACACCTTC. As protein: CAWVGAQGRGYGYTF.

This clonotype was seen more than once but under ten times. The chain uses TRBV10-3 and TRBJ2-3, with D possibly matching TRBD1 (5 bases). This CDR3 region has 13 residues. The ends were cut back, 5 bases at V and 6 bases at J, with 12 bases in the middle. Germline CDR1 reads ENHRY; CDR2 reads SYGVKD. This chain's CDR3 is CAISIRVEDTQYF. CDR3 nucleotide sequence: TGTGCCATCAGTATCAGGGTGGAGGATACGCAGTATTTT.

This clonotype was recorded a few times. This CDR3 reads CSAGGQPSSYNSPLHF. For the CDR3, the DNA is TGCAGTGCTGGAGGACAGCCTAGCTCCTATAATTCACCCCTCCACTTT. The V gene is TRBV20-1, the J gene TRBJ1-6; a possible D gene is TRBD1 (6 bases). This CDR3 is built from 16 residues. V lost 5 bases and J lost 0, with 14 bases in between. Germline V gene lookup returns CDR1 DFQATT and CDR2 SNEGSKA (reference sequence).

In nucleotides, the CDR3 is TGTGCCAGCAGTTTCAACCTGCCCCAGAACACTGAAGCTTTCTTT. Translating gives CASSFNLPQNTEAFF. The gene calls are TRBV12-3 or TRBV12-4 and TRBJ1-1; no definite D call. Trimming cost V 3 bases and J 1 base, with 12 bases left between them. CDR3 size: 15 residues.